This TCR beta chain was captured in a study of T-cell memory formation after mild COVID-19. Study context: TCR clusters were largely donor specific. Whole-study findings and limits: Memory from before infection featured some responding clones, which suggests cross-reactive memory joined. Shrinking CD4+ clones resided mostly in CM and EM, and CD8+ ones in EMRA.

TCRdb independently ran MiXCR on the 5' RACE reads; one entry per CDR3 protein. The table includes over 350,000 distinct CDR3 sequences, more than 15% detected once. Germline V gene lookup returns CDR1 SGHRS and CDR2 YFSETQ. V lost 9 bases and J 0 bases, leaving 13 bases between the germline ends. The CDR3 is made up of 14 amino acids. Concerning this clonotype itself: Its antigen is undetermined.

The TCR originated in a man aged 18-30 years who had mild COVID-19 (a few samples of this study predate the infection). Cell type and time point are not known. Sequencing was performed on PBMCs or a T cell subset sorted from them (not recorded which). V is TRBV5-1 and J is TRBJ2-1, with TRBD2 as a possible D gene (5 bases). The CDR3 DNA follows: TGCGCCACCGCCCCGGGGAGCTCCTACAATGAGCAGTTCTTC. This codes for CATAPGSSYNEQFF.